Listed below are T cell receptor beta chains from one sample, sequenced in a study of T cell responses to AZD1222 COVID-19 vaccine. TCRdb's table, derived via immunoSEQ multiplex PCR, lists solely in-frame clones and lacks some. The sample lists around 69,000 clones; around nine tenths were seen once. The input for sequencing was peripheral blood, taken on day 0 of AZD1222 vaccination. The receptors were gathered from an adult in good health. Both conserved end residues are part of each CDR3.

cdr3_length j_call v_call cdr3_aa
16 TRBJ1-5 TRBV19 CASSQSRDSSVQPQHF
16 TRBJ2-2 TRBV7-6 CASSLVPTGATGELFF
14 TRBJ1-5 TRBV27 CASSIRPGQGPQHF
15 TRBJ2-6 TRBV6-5 CASRAGGAGANVLTF
14 TRBJ2-2 TRBV19 CASSPLGYTGELFF
13 TRBJ1-5 TRBV15 CATSSQGSQPQHF
14 TRBJ1-6 TRBV3-1/TRBV3-2 CASSQGSYNSPLHF
16 TRBJ2-5 TRBV27 CASSPRGVAGVETQYF
16 TRBJ1-3 TRBV18 CASSPVGQSSGNTIYF
14 TRBJ2-5 TRBV5-6 CASSLWNQVETQYF
16 TRBJ2-2 TRBV11-2 CASSSSTGSNTGELFF
14 TRBJ1-1 TRBV5-1 CASSSSRLGTEAFF
13 TRBJ1-1 TRBV2 CASRLDGNTEAFF
18 TRBJ1-2 TRBV12-5 CASGLDRPRDNANYGYTF
14 TRBJ1-4 TRBV2 CASRDRGFNEKLFF
18 TRBJ1-3 TRBV14 CASSQGYSGQDSGNTIYF
15 TRBJ1-1 TRBV21-1 CASSNRTPGDTEAFF
12 TRBJ2-7 TRBV10-1 CASSESAGEQYF
16 TRBJ1-4 TRBV18 CASSPRSGGRNEKLFF
15 TRBJ1-5 TRBV5-1 CASSLEGQPNQPQHF
13 TRBJ2-7 TRBV29-1 CSVAKDSSYEQYF
16 TRBJ2-7 TRBV6-5 CASSYSGGRGSYEQYF
12 TRBJ1-5 TRBV19 CATQLSNQPQHF
12 TRBJ1-2 TRBV13 CASSLSGSGYTF
15 TRBJ2-5 TRBV7-7 CASSSILAGVETQYF
15 TRBJ1-4 TRBV15 CATSRVGLPNEKLFF
14 TRBJ1-5 TRBV29-1 CSGHRGRLNQPQHF
14 TRBJ2-5 TRBV5-5 CASSPQGPAETQYF
14 TRBJ1-4 TRBV10-3 CAISEPRGGGKLFF
17 TRBJ2-7 TRBV5-1 CASSLAVTGGGGYEQYF
12 TRBJ2-7 TRBV6-5 CASRGGTYEQYF
17 TRBJ1-2 TRBV9 CASSPRSDPSANYGYTF
13 TRBJ2-1 TRBV15 CATRGSPLNEQFF
19 TRBJ2-1 TRBV7-6 CASSIMTSSGGGFYNEQFF
13 TRBJ2-7 TRBV10-3 CAITRGSAYEQYF
13 TRBJ2-5 TRBV10-1 CASSEVPRETQYF
14 TRBJ1-1 TRBV28 CASGLTGLGTEAFF
11 TRBJ2-1 TRBV20-1 CSARVGREQFF
14 TRBJ2-5 TRBV28 CASRLAGQQETQYF
16 TRBJ1-2 TRBV4-1 CASSPSGAGRNYGYTF
13 TRBJ1-4 TRBV29-1 CSVEVASNEKLFF
13 TRBJ2-4 TRBV27 CASSPHSGNIQYF
15 TRBJ2-3 TRBV21-1 CASSASGASTDTQYF
12 TRBJ2-7 TRBV5-5 CASSSITYEQYF
14 TRBJ2-7 TRBV10-2 CASRMGLAAREQYF
16 TRBJ2-1 TRBV3-1/TRBV3-2 CASSQGGTSGQDEQFF
13 TRBJ1-3 TRBV12-3/TRBV12-4 CASRQIGGNTIYF
12 TRBJ2-3 TRBV6-6 CASSTGTDTQYF
12 TRBJ2-7 TRBV11-2 CASSAGSYEQYF
15 TRBJ2-7 TRBV10-3 CAISESTGAPYEQYF
20 TRBJ2-3 TRBV4-1 CASSPRRLAGGPMSTDTQYF
15 TRBJ2-2 TRBV6-5 CASFPMGRNTGELFF
14 TRBJ1-2 TRBV11-1 CASSTPGPNYGYTF
12 TRBJ1-2 TRBV7-9 CASSLESWSYTF
15 TRBJ2-5 TRBV12-5 CASGLVPPIGETQYF